Presented here are 24 T cell receptor beta chains from one specimen sequenced in a study of regulatory T cells in long-lasting Graves disease. Specified time point: persistent/refractory GD, antithyroid drugs over 5 years with positive TRAb. RNA isolated from PBMCs was used to make the TCR library. Relying on iRepertoire HTBI primers and Arm-PCR of CDR3 regions, the team built TCR beta libraries. TCRdb reprocessed the multiplex PCR reads via MiXCR and lists one record per CDR3 protein. The sample holds around 510,000 distinct CDR3 sequences, under 25% seen once. This specimen consisted of peripheral blood mononuclear cells (PBMCs), obtained when the disease was refractory, from a patient treated with antithyroid drugs. The receptors originated from a female donor with Graves disease.

This clonotype was recorded many times. A read error may account for a junction end that differs from germline. The chain is built from TRBV5-1 and TRBJ2-7; TRBD1 agrees at 9 bases. Germline V CDR1 and CDR2: SGHRS, YFSETQ. The CDR3 loop spans 14 amino acids. CDR3 in DNA: TGTGCCAGCAGTTTGGGGACAGGGAACTACGAGCAGTACTTC. Protein: CASSLGTGNYEQYF.

The DNA of the CDR3 is TGTGCCACCAGTGACTCAGGGGGCGTCGACACTGAAGCTTTCTTT. This encodes CATSDSGGVDTEAFF. The chain is built from TRBV24-1 and TRBJ1-1, with 8 positions matching TRBD1. The CDR3 is 15 residues long. Trimming cost V 4 bases and J 3 bases; bases outside gene matches: 6. The germline V gene has CDR1 KGHDR and CDR2 SFDVKD.

This clonotype was seen repeatedly, ten times or more. V gene TRBV7-2 combines with J gene TRBJ2-7; TRBD2 aligns across 10 bases. The CDR3 is 15 amino acids. J lost 2 bases, V lost 5 bases, and 6 bases had no gene match. CDR1 and CDR2 from the germline V gene are SGHTA and FQGNSA. DNA for the CDR3: TGTGCCAGCAGCCAGCTAGCGGGAGAAGCCTACGAGCAGTACTTC. Residues: CASSQLAGEAYEQYF.

This clonotype was seen a few times. The V gene is TRBV29-1, the J gene TRBJ1-1, with D perhaps matching TRBD1 (5 bases). The germline V gene has CDR1 SQVTM and CDR2 ANQGSEA. The CDR3 loop spans 11 amino acids. V was trimmed by 6 bases and J by 10 bases, leaving 15 bases between them. The DNA of the CDR3 is TGCAGCGTGGGACGCTCTCGGGGAGCTTTCTTT. It yields the protein CSVGRSRGAFF.

This clonotype was counted ten times or more. The rearrangement uses TRBV19 and TRBJ2-5, with unresolved D. Germline CDR1 LNHDA, CDR2 SQIVND (reference sequence). This CDR3 is 15 amino acids long. Deletions cut 3 bases from V and 3 bases from J, with 14 bases between. The CDR3 region is CASSIAWGEEETQYF. Written as DNA, the CDR3 is TGTGCCAGTAGTATCGCTTGGGGTGAGGAAGAGACCCAGTACTTC.

This rearrangement joins TRBV9 to TRBJ2-1, with D perhaps given as TRBD1 or TRBD2 (5 bases each). This CDR3 comprises 13 residues. Trimming removed 0 bases from V and 9 bases from J, with 10 bases in between. CDR1 is SGDLS and CDR2 is YYNGEE in the germline V gene. CDR3 protein: CASSVVGDGEQFF. CDR3 nucleotides: TGTGCCAGCAGCGTAGTAGGGGACGGTGAGCAGTTCTTC. Drawing the rest from reference TRBV9 and TRBJ2-1, the complete variable domain is DSGVTQTPKHLITATGQRVTLRCSPRSGDLSVYWYQQSLDQGLQFLIQYYNGEERAKGNILERFSAQQFPDLHSELNLSSLELGDSALYFCASSVVGDGEQFFGPGTRLTVL.

With regard to this clonotype: This clone may be a read error of a much larger clone one base away. J is TRBJ2-7 and V is TRBV28, with 7 bases identical to TRBD2. The CDR3 loop spans 13 amino acids. The germline V gene has CDR1 MDHEN and CDR2 SYDVKM. The J segment lost 5 bases and the V segment lost 8 bases, leaving 9 bases of the junction unmatched. CDR3: CASQGGGSNEQYF. CDR3 nucleotide sequence: TGTGCCAGCCAAGGAGGCGGGAGCAACGAGCAGTACTTC.

As DNA, the CDR3 is TGTGCCATCAGTGAGTCGAAATATACTACTGAAGCTTTCTTT. Protein: CAISESKYTTEAFF. The chain uses TRBV10-3 and TRBJ1-1; D call uncertain. Per germline, CDR1 ENHRY and CDR2 SYGVKD. The CDR3 covers 14 residues. Trimming shortened V by 0 bases and J by 5 bases, and 10 bases separated the two germline ends.

This chain connects TRBV5-1 to TRBJ2-2; D gene unclear. CDR1 is SGHRS, CDR2 YFSETQ, per germline. V was cut by 4 bases and J by 8 bases, with 15 bases left in between. The CDR3 totals 14 residues. The CDR3 bases are TGCGCCAGCAGCATAGGACCATCCGGGGGGGAGCTGTTTTTT. Protein sequence: CASSIGPSGGELFF.

This sequence joins TRBV7-2 and TRBJ2-7, with D maybe TRBD2 (5 bases). The CDR3 is 12 residues long. Germline V lookup: CDR1 SGHTA, CDR2 FQGNSA. V lost 4 bases, J lost 7 bases, and 11 bases lay in between. In DNA form, the CDR3 reads TGTGCCAGCAGCTGGGGAGTAGAGGAGCAGTACTTC. It codes for CASSWGVEEQYF.

The chain combines TRBV6-5 with TRBJ2-5; TRBD2 matches 8 bases. Per the germline V gene, CDR1 is MNHEY and CDR2 is SVGAGI. The CDR3 loop spans 15 amino acids. Losses at the gene ends were 2 bases for V and 4 bases for J; bases not matched to a gene: 6. CDR3 sequence: CASSYGPGGRETQYF. The CDR3 nucleotides are TGTGCCAGCAGTTACGGACCGGGAGGGAGAGAGACCCAGTACTTC.

The J gene is TRBJ2-5, the V gene TRBV3-1; perhaps D is TRBD1 or TRBD2 (6 bases each). V lost 3 bases and J lost 1, with 12 bases in between. The V gene's germline CDR1 is LGHDT and CDR2 YNNKEL (reference sequence). The CDR3 is made up of 15 amino acids. The CDR3 spells CASSHEGEAQETQYF. The CDR3 DNA sequence: TGTGCCAGCAGCCACGAGGGGGAGGCCCAAGAGACCCAGTACTTC.

This clonotype was observed many times. V is TRBV24-1 and J is TRBJ2-5; D remains unclear. The CDR3 consists of 14 residues. Trimming cost V 2 bases and J 3 bases, with 9 bases left between them. Germline lookup yields CDR1 KGHDR and CDR2 SFDVKD. The CDR3: CATSDSGSEETQYF. The CDR3, as DNA: TGTGCCACCAGTGATTCAGGCAGTGAAGAGACCCAGTACTTC.

At least ten counts were recorded for this clonotype. The chain recombines TRBV6-1 with TRBJ2-5, with 8 bases aligning to TRBD1. The trim removed 1 base at V and 5 bases at J, leaving 3 bases unmatched. This CDR3 has 14 residues. Germline CDR1 and CDR2: MNHNS and SASEGT. The CDR3 loop reads CASSEGTGWETQYF. The DNA for the CDR3 is TGTGCCAGCAGTGAAGGGACAGGGTGGGAGACCCAGTACTTC.

V is TRBV28 and J is TRBJ1-5; D gene uncertain. Germline CDR1 reads MDHEN; CDR2 reads SYDVKM. Trimming removed 4 bases from V and 1 base from J, with 11 bases in between. This CDR3 has 15 amino acids. This chain's CDR3 is CASSYSGVSNQPQHF. The DNA for the CDR3 is TGTGCCAGCAGTTACTCTGGGGTCAGCAATCAGCCCCAGCATTTT.

This clonotype was observed at least ten times. The chain combines TRBV6-1 with TRBJ1-1; D unresolved. Trimming removed 4 bases from V and 0 bases from J, with 12 bases in between. The CDR3 extends over 15 amino acids. CDR1 is MNHNS and CDR2 is SASEGT in the germline V gene. The CDR3 reads CASSGTTYMNTEAFF. The CDR3 DNA is TGTGCCAGCAGTGGGACGACGTATATGAACACTGAAGCTTTCTTT.

In this sample, this clonotype turned up a few times. The chain links TRBV6-5 to TRBJ1-2; D might be TRBD1 (5 bases). Trimming took off 3 bases at V and 1 base at J, with 9 bases between the two ends. The CDR3 length is 14 residues. Germline values: CDR1 MNHEY, CDR2 SVGAGI. Written as DNA, the CDR3 is TGTGCCAGCAGTTATGCAGGGCTTAACTATGGCTACACCTTC. Amino acid sequence: CASSYAGLNYGYTF.

The chain carries TRBV29-1 and TRBJ2-7; D gene unclear. Germline loops: CDR1 SQVTM, CDR2 ANQGSEA. With 7 bases removed from V and 2 bases from J, the gap between germline ends came to 15 bases. CDR3 length: 13 amino acids. The CDR3 is CSALVATAYEQYF. The CDR3, as DNA: TGCAGCGCGCTAGTGGCCACTGCCTACGAGCAGTACTTC.

This clonotype was recorded a few times. The chain combines TRBV7-8 with TRBJ1-5; D is unresolved. CDR3 length: 14 residues. Trimming left V 5 bases short and J 7 bases short, with 15 bases between. Germline CDR1 reads SGHVS; CDR2 reads FQNEAQ. Written as DNA, the CDR3 is TGTGCCAGCAGCACCGACCCGGGAGGGCAGCCCCAGCATTTT. Translation gives CASSTDPGGQPQHF.

V usage is TRBV6-1 and J usage is TRBJ2-4; 8 bases map to TRBD1. V lost 2 bases and J lost 8; bases outside the gene matches: 5. The CDR3 totals 14 residues. From germline, CDR1 is MNHNS and CDR2 SASEGT. CDR3 protein: CASSELEDRDIQYF. The CDR3 DNA sequence: TGTGCCAGCAGTGAACTGGAGGACAGGGACATTCAGTACTTC.

On this clonotype: This may stem from a read error, because a much larger clone lies one nucleotide away. The CDR3: CASRRFSGAGDNSPLHF. The CDR3 nucleotides read TGTGCCAGCAGACGGTTCTCCGGGGCAGGGGATAATTCACCCCTCCACTTT. The V call is TRBV6-1, the J call TRBJ1-6, with a tentative D call TRBD1 (6 bases). The ends were cut back, 6 bases at V and 5 bases at J, with 20 bases in the middle. Germline CDR1 is MNHNS and CDR2 is SASEGT. The CDR3 sequence is 17 residues long.

The V call is TRBV7-6, the J call TRBJ2-7, with D perhaps TRBD2 (6 bases). The germline gives CDR1 SGHVS, CDR2 FNYEAQ. The CDR3 length is 16 residues. Trimming removed 5 bases from V and 7 bases from J, with 24 bases in between. As DNA, the CDR3 is TGTGCCAGCAGCCCTGGACCCCGGGACTCGAATTATGAGCAGTACTTC. Translated, it gives CASSPGPRDSNYEQYF.

This clonotype was detected many times. The rearrangement joins TRBV6-5 to TRBJ1-5; D is undetermined. The CDR3 sequence is 15 residues long. Looked up from germline, CDR1 is MNHEY and CDR2 is SVGAGI. Trimming took 2 bases from V and 0 from J, leaving 8 bases between them. The CDR3 DNA sequence: TGTGCCAGCAGTTACCGTACTGATAGCAATCAGCCCCAGCATTTT. Encoded protein: CASSYRTDSNQPQHF.

This clonotype was observed once. The gene calls are TRBV13 and TRBJ2-3; 12 bases map to TRBD2. This CDR3 has 15 residues. Germline values: CDR1 PRHDT, CDR2 FYEKMQ (reference sequence). V shed 5 bases, J shed 5 bases, and the junction held 5 bases outside the gene matches. CDR3 residues: CASSPTSGRGDTQYF. Written as DNA, the CDR3 is TGTGCCAGCAGCCCGACTAGCGGGAGAGGAGATACGCAGTATTTT.